Sequencing of this T cell receptor (beta chain) was carried out in a study of control samples from healthy donors and cancer patients. Germline values: CDR1 SGDLS, CDR2 YYNGEE. V shed 2 bases, J shed 6 bases, and the junction held 7 bases outside the gene matches. This CDR3 spans 16 amino acids. Profiled with immunoSEQ multiplex PCR; TCRdb holds only in-frame clones, not every one. The sample holds roughly 190,000 clones, around 90% seen once. The specimen was blood. V gene TRBV9 combines with J gene TRBJ2-2, with 10 positions matching TRBD2. The sequence derives from a man aged 30 to 39 in good health. The chain's CDR3 is CASSVFSGGIPGELFF. In DNA form, the CDR3 reads TGTGCCAGCAGCGTGTTTAGCGGGGGGATTCCCGGGGAGCTGTTTTTT. The full variable domain, with the rest looked up from reference TRBV9 and TRBJ2-2, is DSGVTQTPKHLITATGQRVTLRCSPRSGDLSVYWYQQSLDQGLQFLIQYYNGEERAKGNILERFSAQQFPDLHSELNLSSLELGDSALYFCASSVFSGGIPGELFFGEGSRLTVL.